Listed below are T cell receptor beta chains from one sample, sequenced in a study of blood T cell repertoires in COVID-19. Using immunoSEQ multiplex PCR, the repertoire was profiled, and TCRdb retains in-frame clones only, with some absent. The table shows around 170,000 clones, with over 80% occurring only once. The sample was peripheral blood. The receptors derive from a woman in her sixties or seventies with COVID-19, enrolled during active disease. Both conserved end residues are part of each CDR3. The D gene is left open where the match is weak.

J gene: TRBJ2-1; D gene: NA; V gene: TRBV5-1; CDR3 protein: CASSGGGSIGNEQFF
J gene: TRBJ2-2; D gene: TRBD1; V gene: TRBV10-3; CDR3 protein: CAIRSTGETGELFF
J gene: TRBJ2-7; D gene: TRBD1; V gene: TRBV15; CDR3 protein: CATSRVGASDRETYEQYF
J gene: TRBJ1-3; D gene: NA; V gene: TRBV18; CDR3 protein: CASSPATGSGNTIYF
J gene: TRBJ1-4; D gene: NA; V gene: TRBV30; CDR3 protein: CAWSVSNTEGEKLFF
J gene: TRBJ1-2; D gene: NA; V gene: TRBV5-8; CDR3 protein: CASSLTGRVYGYTF
J gene: TRBJ2-1; D gene: TRBD1; V gene: TRBV2; CDR3 protein: CASSGDRVAINEQFF
J gene: TRBJ2-3; D gene: TRBD1; V gene: TRBV9; CDR3 protein: CASSGTGLSTDTQYF
J gene: TRBJ1-2; D gene: NA; V gene: TRBV10-3; CDR3 protein: CAISEQLNYGYTF
J gene: TRBJ1-6; D gene: TRBD1; V gene: TRBV27; CDR3 protein: CASSSTGETSPLHF
J gene: TRBJ2-5; D gene: TRBD2; V gene: TRBV7-6; CDR3 protein: CASSLRAGNQETQYF
J gene: TRBJ2-1; D gene: NA; V gene: TRBV3-1/TRBV3-2; CDR3 protein: CASSQDPVSGSYNEQFF
J gene: TRBJ1-5; D gene: TRBD1; V gene: TRBV28; CDR3 protein: CASSLFSGGNQPQHF
J gene: TRBJ2-5; D gene: NA; V gene: TRBV11-3; CDR3 protein: CASSPGGRETQYF
J gene: TRBJ1-2; D gene: NA; V gene: TRBV19; CDR3 protein: CASSPLDRDYGYTF